This T cell receptor beta chain came from a study of identical twins. Findings and caveats of the study: There was an excess of low generation probability in the out-of-frame alpha sequences that twins shared. Out-of-frame sharing of TCR alpha in monozygotic twins was underestimated by models. Cord blood's abundant beta clonotypes had fewer insertions, unlike memory repertoires.

This clonotype was counted between two and nine times. What it recognizes is unknown. Template switching, a step in the protocol, added a universal primer site, and cDNA carried unique molecular identifiers. TCRdb called the 5' RACE reads again in MiXCR, with one record for every CDR3 protein. The top ten clones hold around 3% of a sample with 230,000 or so distinct CDR3 sequences, roughly 8.7% of them seen once. This sample was shared with a second study, whose subject was yellow fever vaccine responses in identical twins.

This receptor was identified in a woman aged 18-30 years in good health. Sequenced material: CD8+ T cells sorted from blood.

The CDR3 coding sequence is TGTGCCAGCAGCTTACTAGCGGGGGGCCGTCGAACGCAGTATTTT. It translates to CASSLLAGGRRTQYF. This rearrangement joins TRBV11-2 to TRBJ2-3; 11 positions agree with TRBD2. V trimming: 2 bases; J trimming: 9 bases; junction bases outside the gene matches: 7. The length of the CDR3 is 15 residues. Germline CDR1 reads SGHAT; CDR2 reads FQNNGV.